The source of this T cell receptor (beta chain) is a study of regulatory T cells in long-lasting Graves disease. This clonotype was counted many times. Noted time point: persistent/refractory GD, antithyroid drugs over 5 years with positive TRAb. Scientists built the TCR library using RNA that was extracted from PBMCs. The CDR3 length is 14 residues. Trimming left V 5 bases short and J 2 bases short, with 10 bases between. Germline CDR1 is SGHAT and CDR2 is FQNNGV. Arm-PCR of CDR3 regions and iRepertoire HTBI primers were the basis on which TCR beta libraries were built. TCRdb re-analysed the multiplex PCR reads in MiXCR, keeping a single row per CDR3 protein. The sample lists a few hundred thousand distinct CDR3 sequences, 20% to 25% occurring once.

The source of this sequence is a female donor with Graves disease. The sequences come from peripheral blood mononuclear cells (PBMCs), collected when the disease was refractory, from a patient treated with antithyroid drugs. V and J are TRBV11-2 and TRBJ1-3; tentative D call: TRBD1 (5 bases). This CDR3 is CASSPGTPGNTIYF. CDR3 nucleotides: TGTGCCAGCAGCCCAGGGACGCCTGGAAACACCATATATTTT.